This T cell receptor (beta chain) was obtained from a study of T-cell reconstitution after alpha-beta-depleted transplantation in children (dated by TCRdb to 2015 to 2016). Describing the broader study: Using TCR repertoire profiling, the study followed T-cell immune reconstitution in a quantitative way in children after TCRalphabeta/CD19-depleted allogeneic hematopoietic cell transplantation. Overall study results and their limits: Apparently early alphabetaT-cell count recovery about two months after transplant reportedly relied on only several hundred rapidly expanded clones derived from non-depleted graft cells. In some patients, the high TCRbeta diversity seen at day 60 was put down to recipient T cells and intrathymic progenitors that had survived conditioning. Over the following months the frequencies of hyperexpanded clones went down, and after one year T-cell counts and TCRbeta diversity were mostly credited to newly produced T cells.

Regarding this clonotype: The antigen this receptor binds is unknown. No much larger clonotype is one base removed from it; base qualities were not supplied.

Trimming at the junction amounts to 4 bases on V and 9 bases on J, and the germline ends lie 16 bases apart. The CDR3 starts with the cysteine, ends with the phenylalanine, and has 14 residues. This entry keeps only the CDR3 DNA: 42 bases, framed from base 1. CDR1 and CDR2, per the germline V gene (reference sequence), are LGHDT and YNNKEL. Library method: PCR. Sequenced using an Illumina HiSeq 2500. TCR library preparation used molecular barcoding, with unique molecular identifiers applied to normalize quantification of the TCRbeta repertoire. The raw public data were reprocessed by TCRdb itself: fastp quality trimming at Q25, MiXCR clonotype calling, in-frame beta chains only. Under each unique CDR3 protein, matching rows form one entry showing the most common genes and DNA. Present in this sample are 350,000 to 500,000 distinct CDR3 sequences, 43% of which were seen just once. The ten largest account for under 35% of the sample.

Read against the paper, the sample's treatment or condition label means: allogeneic hematopoietic cell transplantation with graft depleted of TCRalphabeta T cells and CD19 B cells. The children who served as transplant recipients had been given grafts of TCRalphabeta/CD19-depleted allogeneic hematopoietic cells. This TCR came from a girl aged 2 to 10 with aplastic anemia, due to receive a stem cell transplant. The chain couples TRBV3-1 to TRBJ2-1; TRBD2 is possibly the D segment (6 matching bases). Sequencing was performed on PBMCs, taken before TCRalphabeta/CD19-depleted stem cell transplant. The CDR3 protein: CASSLRAGSGEQFF. Read as DNA, the sequence is TGTGCCAGCAGCCTCCGGGCGGGGAGCGGTGAGCAGTTCTTC.